The 23 T cell receptor beta chains below come from one sample, sequenced in a study of T cell responses to AZD1222 COVID-19 vaccine. The method was immunoSEQ multiplex PCR; TCRdb's version includes in-frame clones alone and lacks a portion of them. The data contain roughly 150,000 clones, about 90% of them seen just once; the ten biggest clones take up less than 3.5%. The source was peripheral blood, collected 28 days after the second AZD1222 dose. All receptors derive from an adult who received the AZD1222 COVID-19 vaccine.

The V gene is TRBV3-1 (or the pseudogene TRBV3-2), the J gene TRBJ2-3; 8 nucleotides agree with TRBD2. The CDR3 covers 16 residues. Germline values: CDR1 LGHDT, CDR2 YNNKEL (reference sequence). Trimming took 1 base from V and 3 from J; bases not matched to a gene: 6. Here the CDR3 reads CASSQGVSGITDTQYF. The DNA of the CDR3 is TGTGCCAGCAGCCAAGGTGTTAGCGGGATTACAGATACGCAGTATTTT.

The chain couples TRBV6-2 or TRBV6-3 to TRBJ1-5, with D unresolved. Germline assignment: CDR1 MNHEY and CDR2 SVGEGT. The V gene lost 0 bases and the J gene lost 7 bases, with 25 bases spanning the gap. The CDR3 consists of 19 residues. The CDR3 protein is CASSYSYFRRWGGVQPQHF. The CDR3 region has the DNA TGTGCCAGCAGTTACTCATATTTCCGGCGGTGGGGTGGGGTACAGCCCCAGCATTTT.

This chain links TRBV3-1 (or the pseudogene TRBV3-2) with TRBJ1-2; tentative D call: TRBD1 (5 bases). Germline lookup yields CDR1 LGHDT and CDR2 YNNKEL (reference sequence). With 7 bases removed from V and 4 bases from J, the gap between germline ends came to 16 bases. CDR3 size: 14 residues. CDR3 sequence reads: CASTPGGRSYGYTF. DNA for the CDR3: TGTGCCAGCACCCCCGGGGGACGCAGCTATGGCTACACCTTC.

This chain connects TRBV15 to TRBJ1-5; 8 bases align to TRBD1. In germline, CDR1 is LNHNV, CDR2 YYDKDF (reference sequence). The CDR3 spans 18 residues. Germline trimming cut 0 bases from V and 3 bases from J; bases unmatched to any gene: 10. The CDR3 region has the DNA TGTGCCACCAGCAGAGATCTTGTGACAGGGGAATACAATCAGCCCCAGCATTTT. Its protein product is CATSRDLVTGEYNQPQHF.

In its sample, this clone was seen once. The CDR3 DNA is TGTGCCAGCAGTTTAATGGGTAGCAATCAGCCCCAGCATTTT. It encodes CASSLMGSNQPQHF. This sequence joins TRBV27 and TRBJ1-5; D is undetermined. Germline V gene lookup returns CDR1 MNHEY and CDR2 SMNVEV (reference sequence). V was pared by 2 bases and J by 0 bases, with 5 bases between. The CDR3 runs 14 residues.

The V gene is TRBV11-2, the J gene TRBJ1-6; 9 nucleotides align to TRBD1. The CDR3 extends over 16 amino acids. V dropped 3 bases and J dropped 7; count of bases not matched to a gene: 7. The germline CDR1 and CDR2 sequences are SGHAT and FQNNGV. The DNA for the CDR3 is TGTGCCAGCAGCTTCCTCCCCGGACAGGGGAATTCACCCCTCCACTTT. Residues: CASSFLPGQGNSPLHF.

The rearrangement uses TRBV9 and TRBJ1-2; no clear D. Trimming took 0 bases from V and 7 from J, leaving 10 bases between them. Germline lookup yields CDR1 SGDLS and CDR2 YYNGEE. CDR3 length equals 13 residues. CDR3 sequence reads: CASSVARNGGYTF. The CDR3 DNA reads as TGTGCCAGCAGCGTAGCTCGAAACGGTGGCTACACCTTC.

The gene calls are TRBV11-3 and TRBJ2-1; no firm D call. V shed 0 bases and J shed 14 bases, with 14 bases lying between them. Germline CDR1 reads SGHNT; CDR2 reads YENEEA. The CDR3 is 13 residues long. The CDR3 loop is CASSLDRRSPEFF. For the CDR3, the DNA is TGTGCCAGCAGCTTAGATCGCCGTTCGCCGGAGTTCTTC.

This clone has just a few counts. The chain employs TRBV5-4 and TRBJ2-1; D might be TRBD2 (5 bases). V was cut by 0 bases and J by 6 bases, with 16 bases left in between. The CDR3 has 16 residues. Germline lookup yields CDR1 SGHNT and CDR2 YYREEE (reference sequence). The CDR3 spells CASSLAGIATSNEQFF. The CDR3 DNA follows: TGTGCCAGCAGCTTGGCCGGGATAGCGACGAGCAATGAGCAGTTCTTC.

V usage is TRBV3-1 (or the pseudogene TRBV3-2) and J usage is TRBJ2-1, with 9 bases lining up with TRBD1. This CDR3 is 16 amino acids long. Germline V gene sequence: CDR1 LGHDT, CDR2 YNNKEL (reference sequence). The V and J ends lost 4 bases and 0 bases, in that order; junction bases with no gene match: 4. This CDR3 is CASSPLDRGSYNEQFF. DNA for the CDR3: TGTGCCAGCAGCCCCCTGGACAGGGGCTCCTACAATGAGCAGTTCTTC.

This CDR3 is CASSVFGNTGELFF. CDR3 coding DNA: TGTGCCAGCAGTGTCTTCGGTAACACCGGGGAGCTGTTTTTT. The chain couples TRBV2 to TRBJ2-2, with unresolved D. The ends were cut back, 4 bases at V and 2 bases at J, with 8 bases in the middle. Germline CDR1 reads SNHLY; CDR2 reads FYNNEI. The CDR3 loop spans 14 amino acids. Using reference TRBV2 and TRBJ2-2 for the parts outside the CDR3, the full variable domain is EPEVTQTPSHQVTQMGQEVILRCVPISNHLYFYWYRQILGQKVEFLVSFYNNEISEKSEIFDDQFSVERPDGSNFTLKIRSTKLEDSAMYFCASSVFGNTGELFFGEGSRLTVL.

The chain carries TRBV7-9 and TRBJ2-7; TRBD1 matches 10 bases. Germline trimming cut 5 bases from V and 4 bases from J; bases unmatched to any gene: 5. Germline CDR1 and CDR2: SEHNR and FQNEAQ (reference sequence). The CDR3 length is 14 residues. In DNA, the CDR3 is TGTGCCAGCAGCCGGGGACAGGGGATATACGAGCAGTACTTC. This translates into CASSRGQGIYEQYF.

The chain couples TRBV30 to TRBJ1-1, with no clear D. Looked up from germline, CDR1 is GTSNPN and CDR2 is SVGIG (reference sequence). The CDR3 extends over 14 amino acids. V was pared by 3 bases and J by 2 bases, with 13 bases between. This CDR3 is CAWRRPGGNTEAFF. CDR3 sequence (DNA): TGTGCCTGGAGAAGGCCGGGTGGAAACACTGAAGCTTTCTTT.

The chain links TRBV4-3 to TRBJ1-1, with TRBD1 matching over 8 bases. The V segment lost 2 bases and the J segment 0 bases; nucleotides outside the gene matches: 2. CDR3 length: 15 amino acids. Germline V gene sequence: CDR1 LGHNA, CDR2 YSLEER. This CDR3 reads CASSQRQGMNTEAFF. For the CDR3, the DNA is TGCGCCAGCAGCCAAAGACAGGGGATGAACACTGAAGCTTTCTTT.

The rearrangement joins TRBV19 to TRBJ1-5; D call uncertain. Germline lookup yields CDR1 LNHDA and CDR2 SQIVND (reference sequence). The V and J ends lost 3 bases and 3 bases respectively, with 9 bases between them. The CDR3 is 14 amino acids. CDR3 amino acids: CASSMEGFNQPQHF. The CDR3 nucleotides read TGTGCCAGTAGTATGGAGGGATTCAATCAGCCCCAGCATTTT.

This chain uses TRBV24-1 with TRBJ1-1; 10 bases map to TRBD1. V shed 2 bases, J shed 4 bases, and the junction held 3 bases outside the gene matches. CDR3 length: 15 residues. CDR1 and CDR2 (germline): KGHDR, SFDVKD. CDR3 coding DNA: TGTGCCACCAGTGATTCGGACAGGGGGGGCACTGAAGCTTTCTTT. Translated: CATSDSDRGGTEAFF.

This rearrangement joins TRBV5-5 to TRBJ1-5; a weak D match, TRBD1 (5 bases). V was cut by 4 bases and J by 5 bases, with 13 bases left in between. CDR1 is SGHKS and CDR2 is YYEKEE in the germline V gene (reference sequence). The CDR3 has 14 residues. As DNA, the CDR3 is TGTGCCAGCAGCACTCTGGGAGGGGATCAGCCCCAGCATTTT. This translates into CASSTLGGDQPQHF.

The chain recombines TRBV11-2 with TRBJ2-7; 11 nucleotides agree with TRBD2. Germline V gives CDR1 SGHAT, CDR2 FQNNGV. V lost 6 bases to trimming and J lost 4 bases; unmatched junction nucleotides: 5. The CDR3 sequence is 14 residues long. This chain's CDR3 is CASRTTSGSYEQYF. DNA for the CDR3: TGTGCCAGCAGGACTACTAGCGGGAGTTACGAGCAGTACTTC.

This chain connects TRBV3-1 (or the pseudogene TRBV3-2) to TRBJ1-5, with no clear D. V lost 0 bases and J 0 bases, leaving 6 bases between the germline ends. The germline V gene encodes CDR1 LGHDT and CDR2 YNNKEL (reference sequence). The CDR3 contains 15 residues. The CDR3 DNA reads as TGTGCCAGCAGCCAAGATGCCGATAGCAATCAGCCCCAGCATTTT. Translation gives CASSQDADSNQPQHF.

V is TRBV5-1 and J is TRBJ1-2; no definite D call. The germline V gene has CDR1 SGHRS and CDR2 YFSETQ. Trimming removed 4 bases at V and 5 bases at J, with 18 bases between. CDR3 length equals 15 residues. The CDR3 here is CASSLQGDWGYGYTF. DNA for the CDR3: TGCGCCAGCAGCCTGCAAGGAGATTGGGGATATGGCTACACCTTC.

The V and J genes are TRBV18 and TRBJ1-5; perhaps TRBD1 as D (5 bases). This CDR3 has 14 residues. With 2 bases removed from V and 4 bases from J, the gap between germline ends came to 9 bases. Looked up from germline, CDR1 is KGHSH and CDR2 is LQKENI. The CDR3 coding sequence is TGTGCCAGCTCACCATTGCAGGGTAATCAGCCCCAGCATTTT. Translated, it gives CASSPLQGNQPQHF.

This clone has just a few counts. The chain joins TRBV9 to TRBJ2-3, with D possibly being TRBD1 (6 bases). The CDR3 length is 14 residues. In germline, CDR1 is SGDLS, CDR2 YYNGEE. Trimming removed 2 bases at V and 5 bases at J, with 12 bases between. Here the CDR3 reads CASSVDGQLDTQYF. The DNA for the CDR3 is TGTGCCAGCAGCGTCGACGGACAGTTAGATACGCAGTATTTT.

The chain is built from TRBV19 and TRBJ1-5, with D uncertain. The CDR3 consists of 13 residues. Per germline, CDR1 LNHDA and CDR2 SQIVND (reference sequence). V dropped 3 bases and J dropped 4 bases, with 7 bases sitting between them. CDR3 DNA sequence: TGTGCCAGTAGTATCAAGCTTAATCAGCCCCAGCATTTT. Its translation is CASSIKLNQPQHF.